Below, 8 T cell receptor beta chains from the same sample are listed, as sequenced in a study of technical replicates of blood from a few donors. Data came from immunoSEQ multiplex PCR; TCRdb stores just in-frame clones and leaves some out. The sample yields about 85,000 clones, approximately 94% seen once. Sequenced input: T cells isolated from PBMCs. The source is a human donor in good health.

This clone has only a few counts. As DNA, the CDR3 is TGTGCCAGCAGCCAGGGGGCGAGTCAGCCCCAGCATTTT. It translates to CASSQGASQPQHF. This chain links TRBV7-8 with TRBJ1-5; TRBD1 agrees at 8 bases. The CDR3 is 13 amino acids. V trimming: 5 bases; J trimming: 6 bases; junction bases outside the gene matches: 3. Germline-derived CDR1 and CDR2 are SGHVS and FQNEAQ. Filled out from reference TRBV7-8 and TRBJ1-5, the complete variable domain reads GAGVSQSPRYKVAKRGQDVALRCDPISGHVSLFWYQQALGQGPEFLTYFQNEAQLDKSGLPSDRFFAERPEGSVSTLKIQRTQQEDSAVYLCASSQGASQPQHFGDGTRLSIL.

The chain is built from TRBV5-1 and TRBJ2-7; possibly TRBD1 for D (6 bases). Germline CDR1 is SGHRS and CDR2 is YFSETQ. This CDR3 comprises 14 residues. V was cut by 4 bases and J by 3 bases, with 14 bases left in between. The CDR3 DNA reads TGCGCCAGCAGCCGAACAGGGATGGGCTACGAGCAGTACTTC. Its translation: CASSRTGMGYEQYF.

The V gene is TRBV5-6, the J gene TRBJ2-7, with TRBD2 matching over 7 bases. Germline values: CDR1 SGHDT, CDR2 YYEEEE. This CDR3 spans 15 amino acids. After removal of 4 bases from V and 7 bases from J, the junction contained 14 bases not matched to a gene. The CDR3 DNA reads TGTGCCAGCAGCGCTACTAGCGACTCCCGGCGTGAGCAGTACTTC. The encoded protein is CASSATSDSRREQYF.

This clone was counted once. The CDR3 sequence: CASSSSTGSSYEQYF. Here the CDR3 DNA reads TGTGCCAGCAGTAGTTCGACGGGGAGCTCCTACGAGCAGTACTTC. The V call is TRBV6-5, the J call TRBJ2-7, with D maybe TRBD2 (5 bases). The CDR3 runs to 15 residues. CDR1 and CDR2 from the germline V gene are MNHEY and SVGAGI. V was pared by 5 bases and J by 0 bases, with 14 bases between.

The J gene is TRBJ2-3, the V gene TRBV18, with D possibly TRBD1 on 5 matching bases. Trimming left V 1 base short and J 0 bases short, with 14 bases between. The germline gives CDR1 KGHSH, CDR2 LQKENI. The CDR3 has 17 amino acids. CDR3 bases: TGTGCCAGCTCACCACGTAGAACAGGAAGGAGCACAGATACGCAGTATTTT. It encodes CASSPRRTGRSTDTQYF.

The V gene is TRBV11-3, the J gene TRBJ1-4; TRBD1 is a possible D gene (6 bases). The CDR3 is made up of 16 amino acids. CDR1 and CDR2 (germline): SGHNT, YENEEA. Trimming left V 1 base short and J 6 bases short, with 15 bases between. The CDR3 DNA reads TGTGCCAGCAGCTTAGGGACAGTCGGATTATATGAAAAACTGTTTTTT. Protein sequence: CASSLGTVGLYEKLFF.

The chain carries TRBV27 and TRBJ2-4; the D gene is possibly TRBD2 (6 bases). The V gene lost 7 bases and the J gene lost 0 bases, with 10 bases spanning the gap. The germline V gene has CDR1 MNHEY and CDR2 SMNVEV (reference sequence). This CDR3 is 14 amino acids long. CDR3 in DNA: TGTGCCAGCACCGGGAGTCTAGCCAAAAACATTCAGTACTTC. Its protein product is CASTGSLAKNIQYF.

The rearrangement links TRBV30 to TRBJ1-5; no reliable D call. CDR3 size: 15 residues. From germline, CDR1 is GTSNPN and CDR2 SVGIG (reference sequence). V was clipped by 2 bases and J by 0 bases, with 11 bases between them. CDR3 nucleotides: TGTGCCTGGAGTAGAGGACTGAATAGCAATCAGCCCCAGCATTTT. Its translation is CAWSRGLNSNQPQHF.